This T cell receptor beta chain derives from a study of T cells in Graves' hyperthyroidism and ophthalmopathy. The V end lost 0 bases, the J end lost 8 bases, and 11 bases lay between the germline ends. The germline CDR1 and CDR2 sequences are SGDLS and YYNGEE. This CDR3 has 13 residues. Those with hyperthyroidism were 18 to 65 years old, newly diagnosed, and ill for under 2 months. This clonotype was observed a handful of times. Using RNA transcripts as the source, TCR beta CDR3 regions were amplified. Using the HTBI primer set, a first-round RT-PCR was run on the TCR CDR3. TCRdb redid the calling of the multiplex PCR reads with MiXCR, one entry per CDR3 protein. The sample includes about 770,000 distinct CDR3 sequences, approximately 18% seen only once; the top ten take 15% to 20%.

Sequencing used blood. The TCR comes from a woman aged 50 to 60 with Graves' hyperthyroidism that later progressed to Graves' ophthalmopathy. The chain links TRBV9 to TRBJ1-1; D remains unclear. CDR3 residues: CASSVAPGHEAFF. DNA for the CDR3: TGTGCCAGCAGCGTAGCCCCAGGCCACGAAGCTTTCTTT.